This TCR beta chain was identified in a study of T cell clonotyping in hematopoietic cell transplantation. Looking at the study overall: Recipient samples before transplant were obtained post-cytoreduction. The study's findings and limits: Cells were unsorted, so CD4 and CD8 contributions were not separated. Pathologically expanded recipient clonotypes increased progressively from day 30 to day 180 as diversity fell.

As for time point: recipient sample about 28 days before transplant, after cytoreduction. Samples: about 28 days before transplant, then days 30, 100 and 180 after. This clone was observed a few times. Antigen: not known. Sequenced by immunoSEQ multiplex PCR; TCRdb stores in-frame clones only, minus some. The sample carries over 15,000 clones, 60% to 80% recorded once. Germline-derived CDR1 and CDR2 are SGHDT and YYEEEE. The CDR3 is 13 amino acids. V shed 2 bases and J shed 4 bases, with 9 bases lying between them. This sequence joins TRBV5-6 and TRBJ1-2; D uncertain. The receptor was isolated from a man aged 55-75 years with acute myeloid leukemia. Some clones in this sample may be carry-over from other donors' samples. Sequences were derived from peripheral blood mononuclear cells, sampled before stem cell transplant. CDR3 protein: CASSLPEGYGYTF. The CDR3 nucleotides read TGTGCCAGCAGCTTACCTGAGGGCTATGGCTACACCTTC.